Listed here are 4 T cell receptor beta chains from one sample, sequenced in a study of PD-1 blockade in classical Hodgkin lymphoma. Using immunoSEQ multiplex PCR, the repertoire was profiled, and TCRdb retains in-frame clones only, with some absent. This sample carries about 98,000 clones, around 81% of them seen once, and the ten largest clones take 15% to 20%. Relapses following autologous stem cell transplantation were seen in all patients, with brentuximab vedotin exposure varying. The specimen comprised peripheral blood mononuclear cells (PBMCs), sampled before the second cycle of nivolumab. Receptors were obtained from a human donor with classical Hodgkin lymphoma.

The chain recombines TRBV19 with TRBJ1-3; D remains unclear. The germline V gene encodes CDR1 LNHDA and CDR2 SQIVND (reference sequence). V lost 5 bases, J lost 0 bases, and 14 bases lay in between. CDR3 length equals 16 residues. In nucleotides, the CDR3 is TGTGCCAGTAGTCAGGCCCCCGCGCTCTCTGGAAACACCATATATTTT. As protein: CASSQAPALSGNTIYF.

This clone was recorded a few times. The chain couples TRBV6-5 to TRBJ1-2, with TRBD1 as a possible D gene (5 bases). CDR3 size: 15 residues. Deletions cut 6 bases from V and 4 bases from J, with 18 bases between. Germline V lookup: CDR1 MNHEY, CDR2 SVGAGI. The CDR3, as DNA: TGTGCCAGCAGGCCCGGGGGGGACCTCTTCTATGGCTACACCTTC. Translating it yields CASRPGGDLFYGYTF.

This chain links TRBV28 with TRBJ2-7; 9 positions match TRBD2. Germline CDR1 reads MDHEN; CDR2 reads SYDVKM. This CDR3 has 15 residues. Unmatched junction bases numbered 5, after V lost 4 bases and J lost 1 base. CDR3 region: CASSSPTSGSYEQYF. The CDR3 nucleotides are TGTGCCAGCAGTTCCCCGACTAGCGGTTCCTACGAGCAGTACTTC.

This clone is judged medium-sized (0.01 to 0.1%). The rearrangement links TRBV2 to TRBJ1-1; 8 nucleotides align to TRBD1. V dropped 5 bases and J dropped 1; count of bases not matched to a gene: 3. This CDR3 is 14 amino acids long. CDR1 is SNHLY and CDR2 is FYNNEI in the germline V gene. The DNA of the CDR3 is TGTGCCAGCAGTTATCAGGGGGCGAACACTGAAGCTTTCTTT. Protein sequence: CASSYQGANTEAFF.